Sequencing of this TCR beta chain was carried out in a study of cytomegalovirus exposure and HLA in healthy donors (TCRdb year 2017). Notes on the research overall: In an earlier analysis of some 610 of the donors, about 260 Gb of sequence data and some 120 million unique TCR beta sequences from 180 million or so T cells were reported. An early release that covered some 640 HLA-typed donors contained about 290 gigabases of sequencing data and tens of millions of unique TCR sequences. The genetic ancestry cluster associated with self-reported Caucasian donors included 81% of the 398 genotyped donors. The aim of the study was to test whether cataloging public T cell receptors could identify signatures of past pathogen exposure. Using immunosequencing, the study profiled T cell repertoires from around 670 subjects and related those repertoires to cytomegalovirus serostatus. Along with the approximately 620-subject first cohort, a separate validation cohort of about 110 different subjects was used. To predict cytomegalovirus infection status, the study combined high-throughput TCR immunosequencing, statistical association of individual TCRs with disease status, and machine learning. A later analysis re-examined previously published TCR beta repertoires from hundreds of donors and added high-resolution HLA genotyping to investigate patterns of TCR occurrence. Rather than using new phenotypic data, the later analysis identified candidate immune exposures from TCR beta sequences and from how often those sequences occurred across donors. In an earlier analysis of 587 of the donors, high-throughput TCR beta sequencing was used to judge whether each TCR beta V gene segment behaved as functional or pseudogenic. Alongside the repertoire data, information on donor age, sex, ethnicity and CMV serostatus was compiled. A later genetic analysis used genome-wide SNP genotypes for about 60% of the 666 donors, treating that subset as a discovery cohort. Every discovery cohort repertoire had been produced on one sequencing platform. Both class I and class II loci were covered by HLA typing, at four-digit resolution. The number of typed donors differed by locus: roughly 620-640 for A, B, C, DRB1 and DQB1; 522 for DQA1; approximately 610 for DPA1; and around 450 for DPB1. Roughly 5 DR-DQ haplotypes were handled as single units for association and clustering because linkage in the cohort was strong. Across some 400 genotyped donors of the cohort, an average of about 250,000 unique TCR beta nucleotide sequences per donor were sequenced, and 15% to 20% of those sequences were non-productive. The research as a whole found: In vitro tests confirmed that a few of the cytomegalovirus-associated TCR beta chains recognize cytomegalovirus antigens. In a later genetic analysis, a missense DCLRE1C variant was associated with V-gene and J-gene trimming of TCR beta chains, and the association was replicated in an independent cohort. In a later genetic analysis, fewer N-insertions in productive TCRs were reported among donors in an Asian-associated ancestry cluster than the roughly 700-donor mean. Broadly in line with IMGT annotations, most TCR beta V segments showed up in productive rearrangements about 87% or about 30% of the time in an earlier analysis of several hundred of the donors. Cytomegalovirus status was reported to be diagnosed by the classifier with high specificity and sensitivity in both the original and validation cohorts. A later analysis found that HLA-associated TCR beta chains were more clonally expanded and had lower generation probabilities than equally common non-associated chains. In a later analysis, most CMV-associated TCR beta chains were found to appear HLA-restricted, with HLA associations seemingly driven largely by CMV exposure. At a false discovery rate of 0.05, a later analysis linked some 17,000 TCR beta sequences to specific HLA alleles. The study gave a list of 150 to 200 TCR beta chains associated with cytomegalovirus. Only TCR beta chains were sequenced in this cohort, and the absence of alpha or paired-chain data limited detectable features. While some public TCRs were present in many individuals, most TCR sequences turned up only very rarely across donors. HLA typing was unavailable for some donors at each locus, so association tests used only the typed subset. Presence/absence analyses assumed roughly uniform sequencing depth across donors, an assumption that may not hold. Several of the top co-occurrence clusters appeared to be linked to parvovirus B19, influenza, CMV and Epstein-Barr virus, according to a later analysis. A cluster of highly shared sequence variants was judged likely to represent a technical artifact of the sequencing pipeline. CMV serostatus was the only immune exposure information available for the cohort. A further reported finding was that TCR beta sequences accurately predicted the HLA-A and HLA-B alleles for most subjects in the first cohort. In a later analysis, the rate of TCR association differed among HLA loci, with DRB1 alleles having the most associated TCRs and HLA-C alleles having the fewest. When HLA alleles, especially DR and DQ, strongly co-occurred, attributing TCR associations to individual alleles was difficult. The authors suggested that the approach could potentially be extended to other disease states and immunological phenotypes. The 87-base-pair reads could not distinguish some IMGT-functional V segments, including TRBV6-2 and TRBV6-3, so those segments were excluded. Because counts were too low, some 16 rarely observed V segments, including chromosome 9 orphons, were excluded from the earlier analysis of around 640 of the donors. Correlated functional status among segregating V segments might be attributable to linkage disequilibrium, but an unknown experimental factor could not be ruled out.

On this clone itself: Its antigen is unknown. Per-nucleotide qualities are absent, and no much larger clonotype sits a single base away.

The receptor library was made with the immunoSEQ multiplex PCR assay. A mixture of 60 forward primers for TCR Vbeta segments and 13 reverse primers for TCR Jbeta segments was used in the multiplex PCR. The CDR3 region of rearranged TCR beta genes was amplified from genomic DNA by a multiplex PCR assay. On the Illumina HiSeq System, the amplified TCR beta libraries were sequenced as 87-base-pair reads. For the original study's pipeline: A later analysis counted about 80 million unique TCR beta chains across the 670 or so repertoires, and roughly 9.9 million of these chains were shared by at least two donors. A nearest-neighbor algorithm error-corrected the raw reads and collapsed the reads into unique sequences, merging closely related sequences to remove PCR and sequencing errors. V, D and J gene segments were assigned by aligning CDR3 sequences to IMGT reference sequences. For a sequence to be retained, a match of at least six nucleotides was required to both a V gene segment and a J gene segment. Rearrangements were called productive when the CDR3 lacked stop codons and stayed in frame with V and J; all others were non-productive. Following IMGT convention, CDR3 was defined as the stretch from the second conserved V-encoded cysteine to the conserved J-encoded phenylalanine. The earlier analysis of about 610 of the donors excluded any sequence lacking an unambiguous match to a single V gene segment. An earlier analysis of about 590 of the donors classified V segments as functional when productive rearrangements were above 56.7% and as segregating when the standard deviation between donors was above 5%. A statistical classification framework was built for diagnosing cytomegalovirus status from the catalog of TCR beta chain sequences. In a later analysis, TCR nucleotide sequences were compared against IMGT/GENE-DB human TR gene sequences so that V and J genes could be assigned. In a later analysis, CDR3 sequences and most-parsimonious VDJ recombination scenarios were assigned using the TCRdist pipeline. In a later analysis, each TCR beta chain was defined by its CDR3 amino acid sequence together with its V-gene family, and reads without a unique V-gene family were excluded. As a way to deal with suspected cross-contamination and a sequencing artifact, a later analysis dropped 450 to 600 nucleotide sequences that were highly shared and had low generation probability. In a later analysis, a clonal expansion index was calculated for each public chain from normalized within-repertoire ranks of inferred template counts. Generation probabilities in a later analysis came from a VDJ recombination model fitted to out-of-frame rearrangements, and those results were checked against IGoR. In a later analysis, hypergeometric tests were used to score TCR-TCR, TCR-HLA and TCR-CMV co-occurrence, with a repertoire-size bias correction applied to TCR pairs. In a later analysis, false discovery rates were estimated by permuting HLA or CMV assignments 20 times. In a later analysis, co-occurring TCRs were grouped with DBSCAN, and TCRdist sequence similarity was added when clustering was performed within HLA-allele-positive subsets. Co-occurrence clustering excluded repertoires with fewer than 30,000 or more than 120,000 public chains, plus five with anomalous nucleotide sharing. Not all clones reach the TCRdb copy of this immuneACCESS table, which keeps in-frame sequences only. Checked studies attribute under half of the gap to unresolved V genes and leave the rest unexplained. D and trimming come from the DNA, and the V and J calls and clone size come from that table. Recorded for this sample are about 130,000 clones; roughly 17% of them occurred a single time. Clones ranked in the top ten supply around 2.6% of the sample.

V loses 10 bases at its end and J loses 4 bases; junction bases beyond the gene matches: 7. CDR3 length: 13 amino acids, cysteine to phenylalanine. Just CDR3 DNA is preserved here, 39 bases in frame from base 1. The germline V gene (reference sequence) sets CDR1 to LNHDA and CDR2 to SQIVND. The cohort comprised hundreds of healthy bone marrow donors. At the time of sampling, every cohort member was nominally healthy, though immune exposures that went unrecorded were likely present. The donor tested CMV seropositive and was one of the 289 seropositive cohort members. A peripheral blood sample was provided by each donor, and peripheral blood mononuclear cells were used for TCR beta sequencing. The Qiagen DNeasy Blood Extraction Kit was used to extract genomic DNA from the blood cell samples.

This TCR derives from a female donor in good health and CMV-seropositive. The sample comprised PBMCs. The chain employs TRBV19 and TRBJ1-1; a stretch of 9 junction bases matches TRBD1. The bases are TGTGCCATCCGGGACAGGGAGGGCACTGAAGCTTTCTTT. Its protein reads: CAIRDREGTEAFF.